These 32 T cell receptor beta chains were sequenced from one sample in a study of T cells in Graves' hyperthyroidism and ophthalmopathy. TCR beta CDR3 sequences were amplified from RNA transcripts. First-round RT-PCR targeting the TCR CDR3 was performed with the HTBI primer set. TCRdb re-called the multiplex PCR reads through MiXCR, storing one row per CDR3 protein. The table lists roughly 740,000 distinct CDR3 sequences, about 17% of them singletons. The sample comprised blood. The receptors here all came from a man aged 18 to 30 with Graves' hyperthyroidism.

The genes are TRBV6-1 and TRBJ1-1, with D hard to call. The V gene lost 2 bases and the J gene lost 1 base, with 11 bases spanning the gap. Germline values: CDR1 MNHNS, CDR2 SASEGT. CDR3 size: 15 residues. CDR3 in DNA: TGTGCCAGCAGTGAATGGGTGAGACCGAACACTGAAGCTTTCTTT. Amino acid sequence: CASSEWVRPNTEAFF.

The chain links TRBV4-2 to TRBJ2-7, with D tentatively TRBD1 (5 bases). This CDR3 is 16 amino acids long. The ends were cut back, 0 bases at V and 2 bases at J, with 14 bases in the middle. CDR1 is LGHNA and CDR2 is YNFKEQ in the germline V gene. The chain's CDR3 is CASSQEETDVAYEQYF. The CDR3 nucleotides read TGTGCCAGCAGCCAAGAGGAGACAGATGTTGCCTACGAGCAGTACTTC.

The genes are TRBV25-1 and TRBJ2-5; no reliable D call. Trimming pared 1 base from V and 7 bases from J, leaving 7 bases between. CDR3 size: 12 residues. Germline V gene data show CDR1 as MGHDK and CDR2 as SYGVNS. The CDR3 DNA follows: TGTGCCAGCAGTGAATTGCCGGGGACCCAGTACTTC. Translated: CASSELPGTQYF.

The table lists this clonotype with a few counts. The chain links TRBV7-3 to TRBJ2-1; a possible D gene is TRBD2 (5 bases). Germline CDR1 SGHTA, CDR2 FQGTGA. This CDR3 spans 18 amino acids. The V gene lost 5 bases and the J gene lost 3 bases, with 23 bases spanning the gap. CDR3 protein: CASSPNAAGERFYNEQFF. Here the CDR3 DNA reads TGTGCCAGCAGCCCAAACGCCGCGGGCGAGAGGTTCTACAATGAGCAGTTCTTC.

A few counts support this clonotype. The V and J genes are TRBV2 and TRBJ2-7, with 9 bases identical to TRBD1. Trimming at V came to 10 bases and at J to 6 bases, leaving 4 bases not matched to a gene. Germline values: CDR1 SNHLY, CDR2 FYNNEI. The CDR3 is made up of 11 amino acids. The CDR3 DNA follows: TGTGCCAAGGACAGGGGATCCGAGCAGTACTTC. This sequence encodes CAKDRGSEQYF.

The chain carries TRBV18 and TRBJ2-1, with TRBD1 matching over 11 bases. Germline V gives CDR1 KGHSH, CDR2 LQKENI. CDR3 size: 15 residues. J lost 7 bases, V lost 3 bases, and 5 bases had no gene match. Written as DNA, the CDR3 is TGTGCCAGCTCACCTTCCCGGGACAGGGGGAATGAGCAGTTCTTC. Protein: CASSPSRDRGNEQFF.

This clonotype occurred many times. V gene TRBV2 combines with J gene TRBJ2-7; 8 bases align to TRBD1. The CDR3 runs 15 residues. After removal of 6 bases from V and 1 base from J, the junction contained 8 bases not matched to a gene. Per germline, CDR1 SNHLY and CDR2 FYNNEI. The CDR3 sequence: CASSRDRGLSYEQYF. The CDR3 DNA follows: TGTGCCAGCAGCCGTGACAGGGGTCTGTCCTACGAGCAGTACTTC.

The rearrangement joins TRBV3-1 to TRBJ2-7; 7 bases map to TRBD1. This CDR3 has 17 residues. From germline, CDR1 is LGHDT and CDR2 YNNKEL (reference sequence). V shed 0 bases, J shed 5 bases, and the junction held 13 bases outside the gene matches. Here the CDR3 reads CASSQDFGQGVTDEQYF. CDR3 sequence (DNA): TGTGCCAGCAGCCAAGACTTTGGGCAGGGGGTCACGGACGAGCAGTACTTC.

Comment on this clonotype: This clone may be a read error of a much larger clone one base away. The chain uses TRBV18 and TRBJ2-3, with a tentative D call TRBD2 (7 bases). Trimming removed 3 bases from V and 6 bases from J, with 13 bases in between. Germline V lookup: CDR1 KGHSH, CDR2 LQKENI. The CDR3 covers 14 residues. The CDR3 DNA reads as TGTGCCAGCTCACCCGACGGGGGGCCCGATACGCAGTATTTT. Amino acid sequence: CASSPDGGPDTQYF.

This clonotype showed up many times. The V call is TRBV28, the J call TRBJ2-5; TRBD2 might be the D (6 bases). Germline V CDR1 and CDR2: MDHEN, SYDVKM. Deletions cut 8 bases from V and 6 bases from J, with 19 bases between. The CDR3 consists of 14 residues. The CDR3: CASSVEGTWKTQYF. The CDR3 nucleotides read TGTGCCAGCTCGGTGGAGGGGACTTGGAAGACCCAGTACTTC.

This clonotype was detected only once. This chain connects TRBV7-3 to TRBJ1-1, with D unresolved. The CDR3 consists of 10 residues. V gave up 5 bases and J gave up 10 bases, with 8 bases separating them. Germline CDR1 SGHTA, CDR2 FQGTGA. CDR3 sequence (DNA): TGTGCCAGCAGCCCGTTCCCAGCTTTCTTT. Translating it yields CASSPFPAFF.

This clonotype was seen many times. The J gene is TRBJ2-7, the V gene TRBV28; D call uncertain. This CDR3 is 13 amino acids long. The germline V gene has CDR1 MDHEN and CDR2 SYDVKM. Trimming pared 6 bases from V and 4 bases from J, leaving 13 bases between. The CDR3 loop reads CASSWVGGYEQYF. The CDR3 coding sequence is TGTGCCAGCAGCTGGGTTGGTGGATACGAGCAGTACTTC.

The V and J genes are TRBV4-1 and TRBJ1-1, with D possibly being TRBD1 (6 bases). V lost 4 bases to trimming and J lost 4 bases, with 19 bases between them. CDR1 and CDR2 (germline): MGHRA, YSYEKL. CDR3 length: 16 amino acids. CDR3 amino acids: CASSLTFTGAGTEAFF. Written as DNA, the CDR3 is TGCGCCAGCAGCCTGACCTTTACGGGGGCTGGCACTGAAGCTTTCTTT.

This clonotype appeared many times. J is TRBJ2-1 and V is TRBV16; D gene unclear. Germline V gene sequence: CDR1 KGHSY, CDR2 FQNENV. The CDR3 has 15 residues. V dropped 3 bases and J dropped 1 base, with 10 bases sitting between them. The CDR3 sequence is CASSQGIVSYNEQFF. In DNA form, the CDR3 reads TGTGCCAGCAGCCAGGGAATTGTATCCTACAATGAGCAGTTCTTC.

The gene calls are TRBV24-1 and TRBJ2-1; tentative D call: TRBD2 (6 bases). Germline CDR1 KGHDR, CDR2 SFDVKD. V shed 2 bases and J shed 1 base, with 11 bases lying between them. The CDR3 is 16 amino acids. In DNA form, the CDR3 reads TGTGCCACCAGTGATTCGGAGGGAGTTTCCTACAATGAGCAGTTCTTC. Translating it yields CATSDSEGVSYNEQFF.

This clonotype occurred a few times. V gene TRBV18 combines with J gene TRBJ2-3; 11 bases are shared with TRBD2. This CDR3 is built from 16 residues. V was pared by 1 base and J by 1 base, with 1 base of the junction left unmatched. Looked up from germline, CDR1 is KGHSH and CDR2 is LQKENI. For the CDR3, the DNA is TGTGCCAGCTCACCACAGGGACTAGCGGGCACAGATACGCAGTATTTT. Translating it yields CASSPQGLAGTDTQYF.

This clonotype was recorded many times. V and J are TRBV5-1 and TRBJ2-1, with 11 bases matching TRBD2. This CDR3 is 16 amino acids long. Germline trimming cut 4 bases from V and 2 bases from J; bases unmatched to any gene: 5. Germline CDR1 SGHRS, CDR2 YFSETQ. The CDR3 is CASSARLAGPYNEQFF. In DNA form, the CDR3 reads TGCGCCAGCAGCGCACGACTAGCGGGGCCCTACAATGAGCAGTTCTTC. Looking up the rest from reference TRBV5-1 and TRBJ2-1 gives the full variable domain: KAGVTQTPRYLIKTRGQQVTLSCSPISGHRSVSWYQQTPGQGLQFLFEYFSETQRNKGNFPGRFSGRQFSNSRSEMNVSTLELGDSALYLCASSARLAGPYNEQFFGPGTRLTVL.

CDR3 region: CASSGTYEKLFF. The DNA of the CDR3 is TGTGCCAGCTCAGGGACCTATGAAAAACTGTTTTTT. The chain is built from TRBV25-1 and TRBJ1-4, with D possibly being TRBD1 (5 bases). This CDR3 comprises 12 residues. Germline-derived CDR1 and CDR2 are MGHDK and SYGVNS. Deletions cut 8 bases from V and 6 bases from J, with 10 bases between.

This clonotype was counted a few times. The CDR3 loop is CASSSDLHETQYF. For the CDR3, the DNA is TGTGCCAGCAGCTCGGACCTGCACGAGACCCAGTACTTC. This chain connects TRBV11-2 to TRBJ2-5; the D is unclear. Deletions cut 4 bases from V and 5 bases from J, with 11 bases between. Germline V lookup: CDR1 SGHAT, CDR2 FQNNGV. There are 13 residues in the CDR3.

J is TRBJ2-7 and V is TRBV6-2 or TRBV6-3, with TRBD2 matching 8 bases. Germline V gene data show CDR1 as MNHEY and CDR2 as SVGEGT. The CDR3 consists of 15 residues. The trim removed 2 bases at V and 2 bases at J, leaving 5 bases unmatched. CDR3 loop: CASSYRTSSPYEQYF. The CDR3 DNA sequence: TGTGCCAGCAGTTACCGGACTAGCAGCCCCTACGAGCAGTACTTC.

The V gene is TRBV29-1, the J gene TRBJ2-2, with D unclear. Trimming cost V 7 bases and J 7 bases, with 10 bases left between them. The V gene's germline CDR1 is SQVTM and CDR2 ANQGSEA. The CDR3 runs to 11 residues. The CDR3 here is CSAVGYGELFF. The CDR3 nucleotides are TGCAGCGCCGTAGGATACGGGGAGCTGTTTTTT.

The V call is TRBV28, the J call TRBJ2-5; 9 bases map to TRBD1. The CDR3 totals 15 residues. With V trimmed by 6 bases and J by 1 base, 6 bases remained unmatched. The germline V gene has CDR1 MDHEN and CDR2 SYDVKM. CDR3 sequence: CASSPTGGAQETQYF. The CDR3 nucleotides are TGTGCCAGCAGCCCCACAGGGGGCGCCCAAGAGACCCAGTACTTC.

The sample holds a few counts of this clonotype. The chain has TRBV20-1 and TRBJ2-7; tentative D call: TRBD1 (6 bases). Germline V gene lookup returns CDR1 DFQATT and CDR2 SNEGSKA (reference sequence). V lost 0 bases, J lost 3 bases, and 12 bases lay in between. The CDR3 is 14 residues long. The CDR3 loop reads CSARDYGQNYEQYF. The CDR3 DNA follows: TGCAGTGCTAGAGATTACGGACAGAACTACGAGCAGTACTTC.

This clonotype showed up many times. V gene TRBV28 combines with J gene TRBJ1-1; tentatively, D is TRBD1 (5 bases). This CDR3 is built from 16 residues. V was trimmed by 7 bases and J by 4 bases, leaving 22 bases between them. Germline CDR1 is MDHEN and CDR2 is SYDVKM. CDR3: CASTLAPGVGTTEAFF. In DNA, the CDR3 is TGTGCCAGCACACTTGCCCCCGGGGTGGGGACCACTGAAGCTTTCTTT.

The table lists this clonotype with a few counts. J is TRBJ2-1 and V is TRBV9; 8 nucleotides agree with TRBD2. V trimming: 1 base; J trimming: 6 bases; junction bases outside the gene matches: 9. The V gene's germline CDR1 is SGDLS and CDR2 YYNGEE. The CDR3 runs to 16 residues. In DNA form, the CDR3 reads TGTGCCAGCAGCGTAACCCTAACGGGAGGGCCCAATGAGCAGTTCTTC. This translates into CASSVTLTGGPNEQFF.

This clonotype was observed many times. V usage is TRBV20-1 and J usage is TRBJ2-7; 12 nucleotides align to TRBD2. This CDR3 contains 15 residues. Trimming took 5 bases from V and 1 from J; bases not matched to a gene: 6. Germline V gene lookup returns CDR1 DFQATT and CDR2 SNEGSKA (reference sequence). CDR3 amino acids: CSASAGTSGSYEQYF. CDR3 sequence (DNA): TGCAGTGCTTCGGCCGGGACTAGCGGGTCCTACGAGCAGTACTTC.

This clonotype was seen more than once but under ten times. The V and J genes are TRBV30 and TRBJ2-7; the D call may be TRBD1 or TRBD2 (6 bases each). Per the germline V gene, CDR1 is GTSNPN and CDR2 is SVGIG (reference sequence). The V end lost 3 bases, the J end lost 6 bases, and 18 bases lay between the germline ends. The CDR3 sequence is 14 residues long. Here the CDR3 DNA reads TGTGCCTGGAGCCTAGGGGGGCCCCTGGTCGAGCAGTACTTC. It specifies CAWSLGGPLVEQYF.

There are many counts of this clonotype. The gene calls are TRBV27 and TRBJ2-1; D not resolved. V was trimmed by 7 bases and J by 12 bases, leaving 19 bases between them. The CDR3 spans 13 residues. Germline CDR1 MNHEY, CDR2 SMNVEV (reference sequence). CDR3 DNA: TGTGCCAGCACCTCCCGTCACCCATGCGGGCAGTTCTTC. Residues: CASTSRHPCGQFF.

This clonotype was observed a few times. The CDR3 loop reads CASSPAQSGQETQYF. The DNA of the CDR3 is TGTGCCAGCTCACCTGCGCAGTCTGGTCAGGAGACCCAGTACTTC. The chain is built from TRBV18 and TRBJ2-5; no clear D. This CDR3 region has 15 residues. The germline gives CDR1 KGHSH, CDR2 LQKENI. V gave up 3 bases and J gave up 5 bases, with 16 bases separating them.

The J gene is TRBJ2-7, the V gene TRBV6-2 or TRBV6-3, with 11 bases aligning to TRBD2. The CDR3 totals 14 residues. V lost 7 bases to trimming and J lost 4 bases; unmatched junction nucleotides: 6. The germline gives CDR1 MNHEY, CDR2 SVGEGT. In DNA, the CDR3 is TGTGCCAGCAAACAACTAGCGGGGGTTTACGAGCAGTACTTC. As protein: CASKQLAGVYEQYF.

This clonotype occurred many times. This chain links TRBV12-3 or TRBV12-4 with TRBJ2-4, with 8 bases matching TRBD1. The CDR3 is 13 residues long. The V gene end was trimmed by 5 bases and the J gene end by 10 bases; junction bases not matched to a gene: 7. DNA of the CDR3: TGTGCCAGCAGTCCAGGACAGGGAGGAATTCAGTACTTC. It encodes CASSPGQGGIQYF.

At least ten counts were recorded for this clonotype. V usage is TRBV30 and J usage is TRBJ2-1; D may be TRBD1 or TRBD2 (6 bases each). V was cut by 5 bases and J by 3 bases, with 14 bases left in between. The V gene's germline CDR1 is GTSNPN and CDR2 SVGIG (reference sequence). This CDR3 comprises 14 residues. CDR3 DNA sequence: TGTGCCTGGGGGGGGCTAGCGCTCTACAATGAGCAGTTCTTC. Protein: CAWGGLALYNEQFF.